The subject of this entry is one T cell receptor beta chain. V was pared by 3 bases and J by 6 bases, with 9 bases of the junction left unmatched. The CDR3 is made up of 15 amino acids. Germline V gene lookup returns CDR1 LNHDA and CDR2 SQIVND (reference sequence). The naive CD8 population came from CD45RO-negative cells selected for CCR7, without terminally differentiated effector memory CD45RA+ cells. The sample originates from a study of shared clonotypes between healthy human individuals. Original data processing: ImmunoSEQ only sent back junction sequences with no quality scores, so filtering was done differently. Data came from immunoSEQ multiplex PCR; TCRdb stores just in-frame clones and leaves some out. V, J and clone size derive from that table, while D and trimming were established from the DNA sequence. The table records roughly 2,000,000 clones, approximately 95% of them present only once.

Sequencing was done on a sample of naive CD8+ T cells sorted from blood. The V and J genes are TRBV19 and TRBJ1-2; TRBD1 aligns across 8 bases. The source is a man younger than 30 in good health. CDR3 in DNA: TGTGCCAGTAGTATTCAGGGACAGGAAGAGGATGGCTACACCTTC. Its translation is CASSIQGQEEDGYTF. The full variable domain, completed using reference TRBV19 and TRBJ1-2, is DGGITQSPKYLFRKEGQNVTLSCEQNLNHDAMYWYRQDPGQGLRLIYYSQIVNDFQKGDIAEGYSVSREKKESFPLTVTSAQKNPTAFYLCASSIQGQEEDGYTFGSGTRLTVV.